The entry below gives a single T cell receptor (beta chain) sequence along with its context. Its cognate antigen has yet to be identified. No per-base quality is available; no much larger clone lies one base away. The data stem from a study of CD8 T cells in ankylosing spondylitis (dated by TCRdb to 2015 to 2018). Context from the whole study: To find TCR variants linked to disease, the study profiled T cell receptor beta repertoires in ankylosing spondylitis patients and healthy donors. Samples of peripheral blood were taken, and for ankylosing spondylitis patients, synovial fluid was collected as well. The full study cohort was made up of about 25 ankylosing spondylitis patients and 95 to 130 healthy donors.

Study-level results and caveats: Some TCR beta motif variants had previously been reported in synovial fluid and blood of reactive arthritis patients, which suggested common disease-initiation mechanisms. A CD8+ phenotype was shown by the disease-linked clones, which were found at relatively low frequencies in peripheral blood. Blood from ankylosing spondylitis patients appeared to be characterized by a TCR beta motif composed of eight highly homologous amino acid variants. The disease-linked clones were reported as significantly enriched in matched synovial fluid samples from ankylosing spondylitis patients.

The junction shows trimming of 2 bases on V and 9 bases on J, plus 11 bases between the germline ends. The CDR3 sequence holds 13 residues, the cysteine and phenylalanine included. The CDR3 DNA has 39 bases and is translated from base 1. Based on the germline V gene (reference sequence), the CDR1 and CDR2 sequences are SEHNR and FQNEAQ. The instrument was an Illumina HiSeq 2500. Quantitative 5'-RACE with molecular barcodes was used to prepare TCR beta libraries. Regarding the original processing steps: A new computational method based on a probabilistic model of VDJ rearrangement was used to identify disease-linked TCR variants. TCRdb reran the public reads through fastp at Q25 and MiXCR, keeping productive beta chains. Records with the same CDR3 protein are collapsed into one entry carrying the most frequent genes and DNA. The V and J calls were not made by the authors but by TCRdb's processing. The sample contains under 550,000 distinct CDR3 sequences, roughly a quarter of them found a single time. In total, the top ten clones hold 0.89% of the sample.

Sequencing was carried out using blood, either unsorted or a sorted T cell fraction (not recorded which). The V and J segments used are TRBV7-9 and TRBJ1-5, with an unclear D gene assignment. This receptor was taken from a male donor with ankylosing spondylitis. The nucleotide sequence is TGTGCCAGCAGCTTAACCCAAGGTGGGCCCCAGCATTTT. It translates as CASSLTQGGPQHF.